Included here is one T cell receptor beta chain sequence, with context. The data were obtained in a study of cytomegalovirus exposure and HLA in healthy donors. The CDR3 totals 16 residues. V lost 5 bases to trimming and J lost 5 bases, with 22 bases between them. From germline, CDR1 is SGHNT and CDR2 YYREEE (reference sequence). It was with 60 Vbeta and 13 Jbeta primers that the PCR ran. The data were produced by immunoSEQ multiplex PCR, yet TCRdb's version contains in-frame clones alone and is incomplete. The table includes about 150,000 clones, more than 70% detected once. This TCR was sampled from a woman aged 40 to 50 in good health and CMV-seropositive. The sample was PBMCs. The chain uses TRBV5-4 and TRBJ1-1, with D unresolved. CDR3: CASRAKEGKGRTEAFF. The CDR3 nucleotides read TGTGCCAGCAGGGCTAAGGAGGGCAAAGGCAGGACTGAAGCTTTCTTT. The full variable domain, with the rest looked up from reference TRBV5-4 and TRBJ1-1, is ETGVTQSPTHLIKTRGQQVTLRCSSQSGHNTVSWYQQALGQGPQFIFQYYREEENGRGNFPPRFSGLQFPNYSSELNVNALELDDSALYLCASRAKEGKGRTEAFFGQGTRLTVV.